The clone carrying this TCR beta chain appeared many times. Its antigen is unidentified. Donors gave around 9.3 milliliters of peripheral blood apiece. This sample was taken from a study of blood T cells in healthy people across ages. Study-wide background: Template switching captured about one barcoded beta molecule per two T cells. Notes on the study in general: While age rose, TCR beta diversity per million T cells dropped in a roughly linear way. There was no known CMV status for donors, so expanded clonotype changes were possibly confounded.

CDR3 length equals 13 residues. V was pared by 0 bases and J by 9 bases, with 9 bases between. Germline V gene lookup returns CDR1 SGHRS and CDR2 YFSETQ. Primed by a sample-barcoded 5' primer and a J-beta primer mix, a second PCR proceeded for about 7 to 11 cycles. TCRdb processed the 5' RACE reads anew with MiXCR; each CDR3 protein has one entry. The data hold around 1,000,000 distinct CDR3 sequences, with about 25% observed a single time. The same data also went into a second study, on T cells of mothers and their children.

This clonotype originated in a girl aged 2-9 years in good health. The sample was blood. The chain employs TRBV5-1 and TRBJ2-2; TRBD1 might be the D (5 bases). The CDR3 DNA is TGCGCCAGCAGCTTGGGTACAGGACGGGAGCTGTTTTTT. Amino acid sequence: CASSLGTGRELFF.